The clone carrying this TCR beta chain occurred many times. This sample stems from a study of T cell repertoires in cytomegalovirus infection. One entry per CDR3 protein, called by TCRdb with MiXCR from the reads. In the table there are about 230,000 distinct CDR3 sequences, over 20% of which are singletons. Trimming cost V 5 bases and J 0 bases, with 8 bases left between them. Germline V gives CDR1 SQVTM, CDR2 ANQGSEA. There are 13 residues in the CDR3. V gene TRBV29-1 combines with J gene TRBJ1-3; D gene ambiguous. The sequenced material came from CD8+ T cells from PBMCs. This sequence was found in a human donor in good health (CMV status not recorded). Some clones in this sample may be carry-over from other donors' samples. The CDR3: CSVYDLSGNTIYF. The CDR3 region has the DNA TGCAGCGTTTACGATCTCTCTGGAAACACCATATATTTT.